The rows below give T cell receptor beta chains drawn from one sample of a study of cytomegalovirus exposure and HLA in healthy donors. Assay used: immunoSEQ multiplex PCR; TCRdb lists only in-frame clones, some missing. The sample holds around 110,000 clones; roughly 82% are singletons and the top ten take more than 4%. Sequencing was performed on PBMCs. These TCRs come from a male donor in good health and CMV-seronegative. The CDR3 runs from the conserved cysteine through the conserved F or W. A D gene is named only where the DNA matches it firmly. A clone size is listed for some rows: how often the clone was seen (once, few, many), or a class if it is expanded.

d_call	clone_size	j_call	v_call	cdr3_aa	cdr3_nt
TRBD1	-	TRBJ1-1	TRBV19	CASSRPGGADTEAFF	TGTGCCAGTAGTAGACCAGGGGGCGCAGACACTGAAGCTTTCTTT
TRBD2	-	TRBJ2-7	TRBV4-1	CASSQEVAGGFYEQYF	TGCGCCAGCAGCCAAGAGGTAGCGGGAGGGTTCTACGAGCAGTACTTC
-	-	TRBJ2-7	TRBV6-5	CASSPGTLYEQYF	TGTGCCAGCAGCCCAGGAACCCTCTACGAGCAGTACTTC
TRBD1	once	TRBJ1-1	TRBV19	CASKWDSYMNTEAFF	TGTGCCAGTAAGTGGGACAGTTACATGAACACTGAAGCTTTCTTT
-	few	TRBJ1-4	TRBV4-1	CASSRESRAEKLFF	TGCGCCAGCAGCCGAGAGAGCAGGGCGGAAAAACTGTTTTTT
-	-	TRBJ1-3	TRBV19	CASSITLGTLGWNTIYF	TGTGCCAGTAGTATTACCCTCGGGACACTGGGATGGAACACCATATATTTT
-	-	TRBJ1-4	TRBV28	CASSLSGRGRSNEKLFF	TGTGCCAGCAGTTTATCGGGCAGGGGTCGGAGTAATGAAAAACTGTTTTTT
-	-	TRBJ2-3	TRBV4-1	CASSHGDYSSTDTQYF	TGCGCCAGCAGCCATGGAGACTATTCTAGCACAGATACGCAGTATTTT
-	-	TRBJ1-2	TRBV11-2	CASSLRQAKKDAYGYTF	TGTGCCAGCAGCCTCCGACAGGCAAAAAAAGATGCATATGGCTACACCTTC
TRBD1	-	TRBJ2-5	TRBV14	CASSQETGVGFETQYF	TGTGCCAGCAGCCAAGAGACAGGGGTAGGGTTTGAGACCCAGTACTTC
-	-	TRBJ2-3	TRBV27	CASSLGFSTDTQYF	TGTGCCAGCAGTCTAGGATTTAGCACAGATACGCAGTATTTT
-	-	TRBJ1-1	TRBV5-1	CASSPGRGGMNTEAFF	TGCGCCAGCAGCCCCGGACGAGGGGGAATGAACACTGAAGCTTTCTTT
TRBD1	-	TRBJ2-1	TRBV5-8	CASSLFGQGYNEQFF	TGTGCCAGCAGCTTATTCGGACAGGGGTACAATGAGCAGTTCTTC
TRBD1	once	TRBJ2-7	TRBV19	CASSISRDRGFGQYF	TGTGCCAGTAGTATTAGTAGGGACAGGGGCTTTGGACAGTACTTC
TRBD1	-	TRBJ2-1	TRBV10-3	CAISAGTVNEQFF	TGTGCCATCAGCGCCGGGACAGTCAATGAGCAGTTCTTC
TRBD1	-	TRBJ1-3	TRBV30	CAWRDRTANTIYF	TGTGCCTGGAGGGACAGGACCGCGAACACCATATATTTT
-	-	TRBJ2-1	TRBV9	CASSVVGSSYNEQFF	TGTGCCAGCAGCGTAGTGGGGAGCTCCTACAATGAGCAGTTCTTC
TRBD2	few	TRBJ2-1	TRBV6-1	CASSETSGGALNEQFF	TGTGCCAGCAGTGAGACTAGCGGGGGGGCTCTTAATGAGCAGTTCTTC
-	-	TRBJ2-3	TRBV10-2	CASSMTGEADTQYF	TGCGCCAGCAGTATGACGGGAGAGGCAGATACGCAGTATTTT
TRBD2	-	TRBJ2-7	TRBV29-1	CSVEVTSGASSYEQYF	TGCAGCGTTGAGGTGACTAGCGGGGCCAGCTCCTACGAGCAGTACTTC
TRBD2	-	TRBJ2-4	TRBV14	CASSQEGLAGLGTKNIQYF	TGTGCCAGCAGCCAAGAGGGACTAGCGGGACTTGGGACCAAAAACATTCAGTACTTC
TRBD2	-	TRBJ2-7	TRBV7-2	CAPGTSGMSSYEQYF	TGTGCTCCCGGGACTAGCGGGATGAGCTCCTACGAGCAGTACTTC
-	-	TRBJ1-2	TRBV6-5	CASSPDRHYGYPF	TGTGCCAGCAGCCCCGACAGGCACTATGGCTACCCCTTC
TRBD1	-	TRBJ1-1	TRBV7-3	CASSDQGGNTEAFF	TGTGCCAGCAGCGACCAGGGGGGGAACACTGAAGCTTTCTTT
TRBD1	-	TRBJ1-1	TRBV7-2	CASSLDRGNTEAFF	TGTGCCAGCAGCTTAGACAGGGGCAATACTGAAGCTTTCTTT